Each of the 23 T cell receptor beta chains below was sequenced from the same sample in a study of glioma-infiltrating T cells. TCR alpha and beta CDR3 regions were amplified from RNA using iRepertoire nested multiplex PCR. MiXCR, run by TCRdb on the multiplex PCR reads, gives a single entry per CDR3 protein. Among roughly 20,000 distinct CDR3 sequences listed, roughly 24% were seen once. The sequenced sample was glioma tissue, nonneoplastic brain tissue, or PBMCs (not recorded which). The origin of the receptors is a human donor with low-grade glioma or glioblastoma, undergoing nonglioma brain surgery, or in good health (not recorded which).

The V and J genes are TRBV16 and TRBJ2-7; D unclear. From germline, CDR1 is KGHSY and CDR2 FQNENV. CDR3 size: 14 residues. Trimming took off 4 bases at V and 3 bases at J, with 13 bases between the two ends. This CDR3 reads CASSPRSGYYEQYF. The CDR3 region has the DNA TGTGCCAGCAGCCCAAGGTCCGGATACTACGAGCAGTACTTC.

This clonotype was counted ten times or more. The chain links TRBV3-1 to TRBJ2-2; D is undetermined. The V and J ends lost 2 bases and 0 bases respectively, with 1 base between them. This CDR3 is built from 13 residues. Germline assignment: CDR1 LGHDT and CDR2 YNNKEL (reference sequence). The CDR3 DNA sequence: TGTGCCAGCAGCCAACCGAACACCGGGGAGCTGTTTTTT. Translating it yields CASSQPNTGELFF. Using reference TRBV3-1 and TRBJ2-2 for the parts outside the CDR3, the full variable domain is DTAVSQTPKYLVTQMGNDKSIKCEQNLGHDTMYWYKQDSKKFLKIMFSYNNKELIINETVPNRFSPKSPDKAHLNLHINSLELGDSAVYFCASSQPNTGELFFGEGSRLTVL.

The chain employs TRBV24-1 and TRBJ2-3; D call uncertain. From germline, CDR1 is KGHDR and CDR2 SFDVKD. Deletions cut 0 bases from V and 6 bases from J, with 9 bases between. The CDR3 has 14 residues. The CDR3 sequence is CATSDLQRVDTQYF. The CDR3 DNA reads TGTGCCACCAGTGATTTGCAACGGGTGGATACGCAGTATTTT.

The V call is TRBV27, the J call TRBJ2-7; D is unclear. Trimming removed 6 bases from V and 3 bases from J, with 6 bases in between. CDR1 and CDR2 (germline): MNHEY, SMNVEV (reference sequence). The CDR3 spans 11 residues. The CDR3 nucleotides are TGTGCCAGCAGAGAGAACTACGAGCAGTACTTC. Its protein is CASRENYEQYF.

This chain connects TRBV27 to TRBJ2-1, with 9 nucleotides matching TRBD2. This CDR3 comprises 17 residues. The germline CDR1 and CDR2 sequences are MNHEY and SMNVEV (reference sequence). Losses at the gene ends were 1 base for V and 7 bases for J; bases not matched to a gene: 11. The CDR3 bases are TGTGCCAGCAGTTTATTTTTTTTGGCTAGCGGGGATAATGAGCAGTTCTTC. This translates into CASSLFFLASGDNEQFF.

In its sample, this clonotype was seen many times. The rearrangement joins TRBV24-1 to TRBJ2-1, with D maybe TRBD1 (6 bases). In germline, CDR1 is KGHDR, CDR2 SFDVKD. V gave up 6 bases and J gave up 3 bases, with 17 bases separating them. The CDR3 runs to 16 residues. The CDR3 loop is CATSSSRGFDYNEQFF. In nucleotides, the CDR3 is TGTGCCACCAGTTCCTCGAGGGGGTTTGACTACAATGAGCAGTTCTTC.

This clonotype was observed at least ten times. The rearrangement uses TRBV6-1 and TRBJ2-7; TRBD1 aligns across 7 bases. CDR1 is MNHNS, CDR2 SASEGT, per germline. Trimming took 6 bases from V and 4 from J; bases not matched to a gene: 6. CDR3 length equals 13 residues. As DNA, the CDR3 is TGTGCCAGCAGCAGAGACAGGGTTTACGAGCAGTACTTC. This sequence encodes CASSRDRVYEQYF.

This clonotype was recorded many times. V usage is TRBV14 and J usage is TRBJ2-1; D is uncertain. This CDR3 is 14 amino acids long. The germline CDR1 and CDR2 sequences are SGHDN and FVKESK. The V end lost 1 base, the J end lost 9 bases, and 13 bases lay between the germline ends. The DNA of the CDR3 is TGTGCCAGCAGCCAAGTCTCTCCCATGGCTGAGCAGTTCTTC. This sequence encodes CASSQVSPMAEQFF. The full variable domain, its missing parts supplied by reference TRBV14 and TRBJ2-1, is EAGVTQFPSHSVIEKGQTVTLRCDPISGHDNLYWYRRVMGKEIKFLLHFVKESKQDESGMPNNRFLAERTGGTYSTLKVQPAELEDSGVYFCASSQVSPMAEQFFGPGTRLTVL.

This clonotype rates as medium-sized (0.01 to 0.1%). The V and J genes are TRBV20-1 and TRBJ1-4, with a tentative D call TRBD1 (5 bases). V was pared by 1 base and J by 0 bases, with 6 bases between. Germline V gene lookup returns CDR1 DFQATT and CDR2 SNEGSKA (reference sequence). This CDR3 is built from 14 residues. The CDR3 protein is CSARGGPTNEKLFF. CDR3 in DNA: TGCAGTGCTAGAGGGGGACCAACTAATGAAAAACTGTTTTTT.

The chain employs TRBV12-3 or TRBV12-4 and TRBJ2-7, with 7 positions matching TRBD1. V dropped 4 bases and J dropped 4; count of bases not matched to a gene: 4. The CDR3 spans 13 residues. The CDR3 reads CASSWGQPYEQYF. In nucleotides, the CDR3 is TGTGCCAGCAGTTGGGGACAGCCTTACGAGCAGTACTTC.

This clonotype was recorded at least ten times. The J gene is TRBJ2-1, the V gene TRBV19, with a tentative D call TRBD2 (6 bases). The germline V and J ends were trimmed by 2 bases and 5 bases, with 19 bases remaining between them. From germline, CDR1 is LNHDA and CDR2 SQIVND (reference sequence). The CDR3 extends over 17 amino acids. Written as DNA, the CDR3 is TGTGCCAGTAGTATAATCGCGAGACTAGGTCCCGACAATGAGCAGTTCTTC. Amino acids: CASSIIARLGPDNEQFF.

The table lists this clonotype with many counts. The chain employs TRBV6-1 and TRBJ2-7; 10 positions agree with TRBD1. The CDR3 has 14 amino acids. Trimming took 6 bases from V and 4 from J; bases not matched to a gene: 6. Germline V lookup: CDR1 MNHNS, CDR2 SASEGT. CDR3 loop: CASSTGQGRYEQYF. As DNA, the CDR3 is TGTGCCAGCAGCACGGGACAGGGGCGATACGAGCAGTACTTC.

This clonotype was recorded many times. The chain couples TRBV20-1 to TRBJ2-7, with 7 bases identical to TRBD2. The CDR3 runs to 15 residues. Looked up from germline, CDR1 is DFQATT and CDR2 is SNEGSKA (reference sequence). Trimming at V came to 5 bases and at J to 3 bases, leaving 13 bases not matched to a gene. This CDR3 reads CSAPPREGSSYEQYF. In nucleotides, the CDR3 is TGCAGTGCTCCCCCGAGGGAGGGATCGAGCTACGAGCAGTACTTC.

At least ten counts were recorded for this clonotype. The genes are TRBV27 and TRBJ2-7, with TRBD1 matching over 7 bases. The CDR3 is made up of 12 amino acids. V lost 10 bases and J lost 3; bases outside the gene matches: 6. Germline V gives CDR1 MNHEY, CDR2 SMNVEV (reference sequence). CDR3 coding DNA: TGTGCCACCGGACAGGCGTTCTACGAGCAGTACTTC. Protein product: CATGQAFYEQYF.

This chain uses TRBV6-1 with TRBJ1-5; D possibly corresponds to TRBD1 (5 bases). V was shortened by 1 base and J by 2 bases, with 12 bases between the two germline ends. Germline lookup yields CDR1 MNHNS and CDR2 SASEGT. This CDR3 comprises 16 residues. CDR3 DNA sequence: TGTGCCAGCAGTGAAGAAGCGGGGGGACGCAATCAGCCCCAGCATTTT. Its translation: CASSEEAGGRNQPQHF.

The V call is TRBV28, the J call TRBJ2-4, with D perhaps TRBD1 (5 bases). Trimming stripped 5 bases from V and 1 base from J, with 12 bases between. The CDR3 runs 15 residues. Per germline, CDR1 MDHEN and CDR2 SYDVKM. The CDR3 DNA is TGTGCCAGCAGTCCAGGGATTTTCGCCAAAAACATTCAGTACTTC. Protein: CASSPGIFAKNIQYF.

The chain couples TRBV18 to TRBJ1-1; unclear D gene. The CDR3 is made up of 15 amino acids. Trimming left V 3 bases short and J 0 bases short, with 11 bases between. The germline V gene encodes CDR1 KGHSH and CDR2 LQKENI. CDR3 sequence (DNA): TGTGCCAGCTCACCGGTTTTGGGCCTGAACACTGAAGCTTTCTTT. Translating gives CASSPVLGLNTEAFF.

In this sample, this clonotype turned up a few times. V usage is TRBV7-2 and J usage is TRBJ1-5; D possibly corresponds to TRBD1 (5 bases). Germline values: CDR1 SGHTA, CDR2 FQGNSA. The CDR3 has 16 residues. V lost 1 base to trimming and J lost 1 base, with 11 bases between them. CDR3 amino acids: CASSLVAGTSNQPQHF. Written as DNA, the CDR3 is TGTGCCAGCAGCTTAGTTGCAGGGACCAGCAATCAGCCCCAGCATTTT.

The chain is built from TRBV19 and TRBJ2-3; D call uncertain. The CDR3 has 11 residues. Trimming shortened V by 7 bases and J by 6 bases, and 8 bases separated the two germline ends. Germline CDR1 and CDR2: LNHDA and SQIVND (reference sequence). CDR3 DNA sequence: TGTGCCAGTATGGGTTTGGATACGCAGTATTTT. Protein: CASMGLDTQYF. The complete variable domain, with remaining parts taken from reference TRBV19 and TRBJ2-3, reads DGGITQSPKYLFRKEGQNVTLSCEQNLNHDAMYWYRQDPGQGLRLIYYSQIVNDFQKGDIAEGYSVSREKKESFPLTVTSAQKNPTAFYLCASMGLDTQYFGPGTRLTVL.

The J gene is TRBJ1-4, the V gene TRBV28; D unresolved. The V and J ends lost 5 bases and 7 bases respectively, with 14 bases between them. The CDR3 totals 14 residues. CDR1 is MDHEN and CDR2 is SYDVKM in the germline V gene. The CDR3 DNA sequence: TGTGCCAGCAGTAGATCGGGGAGGATTGAAAAACTGTTTTTT. The encoded protein is CASSRSGRIEKLFF.

Only a few counts were recorded for this clonotype. V is TRBV5-1 and J is TRBJ2-1; 9 nucleotides agree with TRBD2. The V gene end was trimmed by 0 bases and the J gene end by 9 bases; junction bases not matched to a gene: 7. The CDR3 consists of 15 residues. Germline CDR1 SGHRS, CDR2 YFSETQ. The CDR3: CASSLAASGEGEQFF. The DNA for the CDR3 is TGCGCCAGCAGCTTGGCGGCTAGCGGGGAGGGTGAGCAGTTCTTC.

This clonotype was seen at least ten times. The chain employs TRBV2 and TRBJ2-5, with 8 bases identical to TRBD2. The CDR3 spans 13 residues. Trimming removed 8 bases from V and 4 bases from J; junction bases left unmatched: 6. Germline V gene sequence: CDR1 SNHLY, CDR2 FYNNEI. The CDR3 region is CASGGSGVETQYF. In nucleotides, the CDR3 is TGTGCCAGCGGTGGTAGCGGGGTAGAGACCCAGTACTTC.

This clonotype appeared many times. V is TRBV7-3 and J is TRBJ2-1; perhaps TRBD1 as D (5 bases). V shed 0 bases and J shed 8 bases, with 5 bases lying between them. Per germline, CDR1 SGHTA and CDR2 FQGTGA. This CDR3 has 12 amino acids. The CDR3 region is CASSLTGDEQFF. The CDR3 DNA reads TGTGCCAGCAGCTTAACAGGGGATGAGCAGTTCTTC. Looking up the rest from reference TRBV7-3 and TRBJ2-1 gives the full variable domain: GAGVSQTPSNKVTEKGKYVELRCDPISGHTALYWYRQSLGQGPEFLIYFQGTGAADDSGLPNDRFFAVRPEGSVSTLKIQRTERGDSAVYLCASSLTGDEQFFGPGTRLTVL.